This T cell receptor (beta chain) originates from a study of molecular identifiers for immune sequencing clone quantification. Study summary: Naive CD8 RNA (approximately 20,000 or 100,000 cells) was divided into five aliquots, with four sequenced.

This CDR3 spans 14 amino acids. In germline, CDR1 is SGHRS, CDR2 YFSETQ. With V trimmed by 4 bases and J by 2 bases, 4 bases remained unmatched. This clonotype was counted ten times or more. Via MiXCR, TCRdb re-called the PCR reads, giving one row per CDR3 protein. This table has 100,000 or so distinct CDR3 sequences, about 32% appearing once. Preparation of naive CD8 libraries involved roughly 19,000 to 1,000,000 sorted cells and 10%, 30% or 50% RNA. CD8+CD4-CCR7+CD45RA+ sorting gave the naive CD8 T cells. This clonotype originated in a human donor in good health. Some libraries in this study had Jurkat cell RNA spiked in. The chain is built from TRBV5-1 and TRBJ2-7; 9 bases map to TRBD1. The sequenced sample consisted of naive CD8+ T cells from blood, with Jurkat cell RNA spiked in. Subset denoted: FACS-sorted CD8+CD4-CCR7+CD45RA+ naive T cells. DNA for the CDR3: TGCGCCAGCAGCGTCCGGGACAGGGCCTACGAGCAGTACTTC. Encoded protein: CASSVRDRAYEQYF.